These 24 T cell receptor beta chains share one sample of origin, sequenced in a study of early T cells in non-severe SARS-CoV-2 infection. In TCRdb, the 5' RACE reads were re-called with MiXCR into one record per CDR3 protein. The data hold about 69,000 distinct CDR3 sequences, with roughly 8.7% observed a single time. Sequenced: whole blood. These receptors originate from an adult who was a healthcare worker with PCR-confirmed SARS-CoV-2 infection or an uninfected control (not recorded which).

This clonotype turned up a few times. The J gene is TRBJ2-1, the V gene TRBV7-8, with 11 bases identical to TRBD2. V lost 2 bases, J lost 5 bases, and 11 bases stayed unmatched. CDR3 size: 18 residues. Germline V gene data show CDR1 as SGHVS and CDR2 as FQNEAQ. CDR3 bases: TGTGCCAGCAGCTTACCTAAGGGGACTAGCGGAGAGCACAATGAGCAGTTCTTC. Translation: CASSLPKGTSGEHNEQFF.

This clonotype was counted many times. CDR3 loop: CAWRTGGITDGYTF. CDR3 sequence (DNA): TGTGCCTGGCGGACAGGGGGCATAACAGATGGCTACACCTTC. The genes are TRBV30 and TRBJ1-2; 11 bases align to TRBD1. J was trimmed by 6 bases and V by 5 bases; bases with no gene match: 8. This CDR3 has 14 residues. Germline CDR1 is GTSNPN and CDR2 is SVGIG (reference sequence). Complete variable domain (other parts from reference TRBV30 and TRBJ1-2): SQTIHQWPATLVQPVGSPLSLECTVEGTSNPNLYWYRQAAGRGLQLLFYSVGIGQISSEVPQNLSASRPQDRQFILSSKKLLLSDSGFYLCAWRTGGITDGYTFGSGTRLTVV.

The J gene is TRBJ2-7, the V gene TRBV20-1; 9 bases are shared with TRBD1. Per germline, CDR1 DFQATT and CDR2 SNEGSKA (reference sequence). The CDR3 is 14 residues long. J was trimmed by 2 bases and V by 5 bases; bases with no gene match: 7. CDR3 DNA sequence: TGCAGTGCTCTTGGGGACAGGGTTCCCTACGAGCAGTACTTC. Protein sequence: CSALGDRVPYEQYF.

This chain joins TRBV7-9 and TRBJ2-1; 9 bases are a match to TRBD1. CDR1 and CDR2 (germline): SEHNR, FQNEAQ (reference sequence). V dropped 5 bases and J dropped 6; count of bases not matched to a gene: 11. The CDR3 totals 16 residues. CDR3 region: CASSVRQGVAPNEQFF. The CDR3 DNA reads TGTGCCAGCAGCGTAAGACAGGGGGTGGCCCCCAATGAGCAGTTCTTC.

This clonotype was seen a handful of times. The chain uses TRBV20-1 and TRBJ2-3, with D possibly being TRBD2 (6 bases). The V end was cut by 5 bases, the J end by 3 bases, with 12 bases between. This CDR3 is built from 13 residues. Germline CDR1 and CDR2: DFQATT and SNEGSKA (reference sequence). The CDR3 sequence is CSAATSSTDTQYF. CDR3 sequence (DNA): TGCAGTGCTGCGACTAGTTCGACAGATACGCAGTATTTT.

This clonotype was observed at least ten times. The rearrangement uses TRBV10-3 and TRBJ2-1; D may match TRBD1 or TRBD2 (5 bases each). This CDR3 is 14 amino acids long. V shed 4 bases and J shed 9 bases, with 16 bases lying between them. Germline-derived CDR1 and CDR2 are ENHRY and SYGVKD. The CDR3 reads CAISGRAGILEQFF. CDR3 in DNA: TGTGCCATCAGTGGGCGGGCAGGGATCCTTGAGCAGTTCTTC.

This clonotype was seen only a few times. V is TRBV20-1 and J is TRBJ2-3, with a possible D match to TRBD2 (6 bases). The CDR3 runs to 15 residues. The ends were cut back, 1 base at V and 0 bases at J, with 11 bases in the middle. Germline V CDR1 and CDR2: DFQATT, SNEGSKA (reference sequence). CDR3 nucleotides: TGCAGTGCTAGAGTTCGACGGGGGAGCACAGATACGCAGTATTTT. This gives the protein CSARVRRGSTDTQYF.

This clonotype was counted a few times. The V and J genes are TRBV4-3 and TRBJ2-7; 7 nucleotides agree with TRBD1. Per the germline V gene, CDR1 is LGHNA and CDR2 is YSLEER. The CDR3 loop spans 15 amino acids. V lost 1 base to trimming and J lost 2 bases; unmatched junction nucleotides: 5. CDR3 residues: CASSQAPDRAYEQYF. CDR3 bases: TGCGCCAGCAGCCAAGCCCCCGACAGGGCCTACGAGCAGTACTTC.

CDR3 sequence (DNA): TGTGCCAGCTCACCCCGTGGTCGGACCATCGGCTATGGCTACACCTTC. Protein product: CASSPRGRTIGYGYTF. The chain is built from TRBV18 and TRBJ1-2; D remains ambiguous. CDR1 is KGHSH, CDR2 LQKENI, per germline. The CDR3 consists of 16 residues. V lost 3 bases and J lost 4, with 18 bases in between.

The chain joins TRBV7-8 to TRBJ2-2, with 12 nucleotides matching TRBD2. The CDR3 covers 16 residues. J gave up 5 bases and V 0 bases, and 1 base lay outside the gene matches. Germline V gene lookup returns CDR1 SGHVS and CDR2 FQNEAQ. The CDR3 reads CASSLAGLAGTGELFF. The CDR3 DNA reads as TGTGCCAGCAGCTTAGCCGGACTAGCGGGGACCGGGGAGCTGTTTTTT.

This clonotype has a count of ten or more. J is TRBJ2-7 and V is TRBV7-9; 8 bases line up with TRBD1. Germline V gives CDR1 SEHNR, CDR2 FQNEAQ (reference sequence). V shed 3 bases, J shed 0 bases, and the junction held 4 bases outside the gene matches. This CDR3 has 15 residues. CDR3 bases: TGTGCCAGCAGCTTTGGGACAGGCGACTCCTACGAGCAGTACTTC. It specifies CASSFGTGDSYEQYF.

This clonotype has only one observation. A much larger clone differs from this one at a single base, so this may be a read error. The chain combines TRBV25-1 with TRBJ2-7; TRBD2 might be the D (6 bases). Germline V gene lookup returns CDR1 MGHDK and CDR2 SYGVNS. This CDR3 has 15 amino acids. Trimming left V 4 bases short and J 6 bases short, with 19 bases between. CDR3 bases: TGTGCCAGCAGTGGCGCCCGGGACTGGCTTCGCGAGCAGTACTTC. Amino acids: CASSGARDWLREQYF.

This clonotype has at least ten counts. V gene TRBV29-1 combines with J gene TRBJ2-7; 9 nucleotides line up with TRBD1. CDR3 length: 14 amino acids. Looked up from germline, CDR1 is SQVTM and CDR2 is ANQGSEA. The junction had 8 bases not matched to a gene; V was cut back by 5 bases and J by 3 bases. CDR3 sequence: CSVLNRDRDYEQYF. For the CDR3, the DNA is TGCAGCGTTCTAAACCGGGACAGGGACTACGAGCAGTACTTC.

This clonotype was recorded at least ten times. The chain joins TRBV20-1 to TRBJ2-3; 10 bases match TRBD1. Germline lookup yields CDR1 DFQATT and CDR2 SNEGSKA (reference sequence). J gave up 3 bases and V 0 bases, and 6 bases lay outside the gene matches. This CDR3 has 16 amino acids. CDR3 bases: TGCAGTGCTAGAGATTCAGACAGGGGGCCAACAGATACGCAGTATTTT. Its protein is CSARDSDRGPTDTQYF.

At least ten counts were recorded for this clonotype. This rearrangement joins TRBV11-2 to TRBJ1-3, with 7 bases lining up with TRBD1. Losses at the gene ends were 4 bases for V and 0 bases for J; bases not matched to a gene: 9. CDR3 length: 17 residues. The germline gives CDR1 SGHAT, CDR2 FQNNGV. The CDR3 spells CASSSRPGQYSGNTIYF. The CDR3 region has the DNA TGTGCCAGCAGCTCCCGACCGGGACAGTACTCTGGAAACACCATATATTTT.

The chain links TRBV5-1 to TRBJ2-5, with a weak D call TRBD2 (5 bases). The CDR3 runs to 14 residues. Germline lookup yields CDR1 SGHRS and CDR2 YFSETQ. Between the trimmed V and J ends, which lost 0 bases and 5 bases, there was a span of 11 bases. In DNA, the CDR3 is TGCGCCAGCAGCTTGGGGGAGAACGTGGAGACCCAGTACTTC. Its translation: CASSLGENVETQYF.

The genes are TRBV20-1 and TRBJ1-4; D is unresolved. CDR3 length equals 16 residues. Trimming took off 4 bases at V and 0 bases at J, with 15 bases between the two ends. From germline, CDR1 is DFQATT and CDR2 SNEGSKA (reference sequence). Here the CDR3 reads CSATDNHETTNEKLFF. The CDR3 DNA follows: TGCAGTGCTACAGATAACCACGAAACAACTAATGAAAAACTGTTTTTT.

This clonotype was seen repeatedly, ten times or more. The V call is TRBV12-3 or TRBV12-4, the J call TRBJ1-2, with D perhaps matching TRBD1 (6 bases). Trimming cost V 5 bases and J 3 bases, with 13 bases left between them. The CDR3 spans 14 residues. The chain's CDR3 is CASSQDSSDYGYTF. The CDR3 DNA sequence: TGTGCCAGCAGTCAGGACAGTAGCGACTATGGCTACACCTTC.

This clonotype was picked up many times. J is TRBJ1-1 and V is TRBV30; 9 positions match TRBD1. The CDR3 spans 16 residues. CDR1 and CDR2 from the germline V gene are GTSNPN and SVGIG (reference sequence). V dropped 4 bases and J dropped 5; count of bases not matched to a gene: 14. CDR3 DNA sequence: TGTGCCTGGATGAAAGCAGGGACAGGGTTTATGACTGAAGCTTTCTTT. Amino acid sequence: CAWMKAGTGFMTEAFF.

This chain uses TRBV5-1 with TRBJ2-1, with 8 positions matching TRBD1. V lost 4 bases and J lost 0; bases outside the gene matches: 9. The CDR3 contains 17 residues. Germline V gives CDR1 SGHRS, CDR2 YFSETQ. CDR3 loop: CASSPWKGQVSYNEQFF. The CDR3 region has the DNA TGCGCCAGCAGCCCATGGAAGGGACAGGTCTCCTACAATGAGCAGTTCTTC.

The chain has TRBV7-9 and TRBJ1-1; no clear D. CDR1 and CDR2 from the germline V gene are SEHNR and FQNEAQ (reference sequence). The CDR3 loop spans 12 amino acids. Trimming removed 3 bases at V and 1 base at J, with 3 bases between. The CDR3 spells CASSFSNTEAFF. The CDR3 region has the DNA TGTGCCAGCAGCTTTTCGAACACTGAAGCTTTCTTT.

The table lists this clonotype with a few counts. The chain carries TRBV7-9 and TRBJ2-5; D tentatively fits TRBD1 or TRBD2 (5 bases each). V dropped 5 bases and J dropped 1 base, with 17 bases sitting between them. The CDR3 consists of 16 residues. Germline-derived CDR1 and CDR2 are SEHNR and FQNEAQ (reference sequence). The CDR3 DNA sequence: TGTGCCAGCAGCCCGGGTTCTGCCGGGGCCCAAGAGACCCAGTACTTC. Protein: CASSPGSAGAQETQYF.

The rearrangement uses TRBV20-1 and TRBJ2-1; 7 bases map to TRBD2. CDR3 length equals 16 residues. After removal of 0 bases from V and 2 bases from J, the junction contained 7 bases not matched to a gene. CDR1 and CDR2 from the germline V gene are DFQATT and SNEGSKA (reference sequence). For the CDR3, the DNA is TGCAGTGCTAGAGATATAATGGCGGGAGCCTACAATGAGCAGTTCTTC. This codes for CSARDIMAGAYNEQFF.

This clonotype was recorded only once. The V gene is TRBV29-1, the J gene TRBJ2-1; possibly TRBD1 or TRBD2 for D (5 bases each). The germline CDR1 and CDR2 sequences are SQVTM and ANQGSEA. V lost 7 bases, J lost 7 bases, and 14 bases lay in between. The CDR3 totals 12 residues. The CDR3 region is CSASMGENEQFF. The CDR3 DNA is TGCAGCGCTAGTATGGGGGAGAATGAGCAGTTCTTC.